This T cell receptor (beta chain) appears in the sequencing data of a study of memory CD4+ T cells and cytomegalovirus serostatus (dated by TCRdb to between 2018 and 2021). For the study in its entirety: The cohort comprised around 35 healthy Belgian adults, 9 CMV seropositive and 24 CMV seronegative. The study sequenced CD4+ memory TCRbeta repertoires of a Belgian cohort with known cytomegalovirus serostatus to replicate a published TCR-based CMV serostatus classifier.

The research as a whole found: The results were interpreted as suggesting that the CMV-associated TCR signature is mostly present in the CD4+ memory repertoire. CMV serostatus prediction reached a median bootstrapped AUC of roughly 0.95 with the original framework and just under 0.93 with a US-trained random forest. On the Belgian cohort, the classifier built on the original framework reached a median bootstrapped AUC of 0.95, with a 95% CI of 0.76-1.00. Only CD4+CD45RO+ memory cells were sequenced, in contrast to the original study, which included naive and memory CD4+ and CD8+ populations. Of over 150 previously reported CMV-associated TCRbeta sequences, 60 to 85 appeared in the CD4+ memory repertoires, each in one to five individuals.

Notes on this clone: Its specific antigen is unknown. Base qualities are not recorded, but no much larger clone differs from it by a single base.

Single viable CD3+CD4+CD8-CD45RO+ cells were sorted as memory CD4+ T cells on a FACSAria II. CMV serostatus was determined using a Roche Elecsys assay that detects serum IgG against CMV pp150, pp28, p38 and p52. After thawing, total CD4+ T cells were enriched by positive selection with CD4 magnetic microbeads. Samples originated from another study that specifically interrogated the CD4+ T cell memory repertoire. Following standard operating procedures, peripheral blood mononuclear cells were isolated and cryopreserved, while serum was kept at -80 degrees C. The staining relied on CD3-PerCP (BW264/56), CD4-APC (RPA-T4), CD45RO-PE (UCHT1) and CD8-Pacific Orange (3B5) antibodies, and Sytox blue was used to exclude non-viable cells. The CDR3 sequence holds 14 residues, the cysteine and phenylalanine included. Only the CDR3 part of the read is kept: 42 bases, read in frame from the first base. The germline ends are 14 bases apart after V is trimmed by 5 bases and J by 6 bases. CDR1 and CDR2 were assigned from the germline V gene as SNHLY and FYNNEI.

Genomic DNA was extracted from sorted cells with the Quick-DNA Microprep Kit. TCRbeta DNA was amplified with the immunoSEQ hsTCRbeta kit following the manufacturer's protocol. An Illumina MiSeq instrument was used to sequence the TCRbeta libraries. The authors' analysis ran thus. Once out-of-frame sequences had been removed, more than 2 million distinct TCRbeta sequences were left, which works out to an average of approximately 72,000 per individual. Each individual was scored using the number of 150 to 200 previously reported CMV-associated TCRbeta sequences that the individual carried and the total number of productive distinct TCRbeta sequences. A beta-binomial model was reimplemented in Python, and random forests from scikit-learn, run with default parameters, were trained on data from the US cohort. Classifier performance on the Belgian cohort was summarized as median AUC with percentile confidence intervals calculated over 10,000 bootstrap iterations. Sourced from immuneACCESS, this table was stored by TCRdb with only in-frame sequences that have V and J called. A share of the clones is absent; for the studies checked, an unresolved V gene accounts for under half, and the remainder has no known explanation. V and J calls and clone size are as listed in that table; D and trimming were resolved from the DNA. For this sample the table gives around 54,000 clones, of which 60% to 80% were detected only once. The top ten clones comprise 0.65% to 0.7% of the sample.

The origin of this receptor is an adult in good health and CMV-seronegative. The chain employs TRBV2 and TRBJ2-1, with the D gene not confidently named. The sequenced material came from memory CD4+ T cells from blood. The DNA reads as follows: TGTGCCAGCAGTAAAAACCCAGGCGTCAATGAGCAGTTCTTC. Translated, it reads CASSKNPGVNEQFF.